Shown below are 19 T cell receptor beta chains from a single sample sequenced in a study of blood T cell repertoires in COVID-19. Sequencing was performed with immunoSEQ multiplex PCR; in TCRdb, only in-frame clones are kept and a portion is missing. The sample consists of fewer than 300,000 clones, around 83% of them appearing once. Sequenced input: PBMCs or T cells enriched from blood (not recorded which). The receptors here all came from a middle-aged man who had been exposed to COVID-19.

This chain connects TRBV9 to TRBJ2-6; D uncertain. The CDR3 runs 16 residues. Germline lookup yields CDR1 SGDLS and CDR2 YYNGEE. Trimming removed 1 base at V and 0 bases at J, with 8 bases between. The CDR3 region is CASSVSLLSGANVLTF. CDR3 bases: TGTGCCAGCAGCGTAAGCCTTCTCTCTGGGGCCAACGTCCTGACTTTC.

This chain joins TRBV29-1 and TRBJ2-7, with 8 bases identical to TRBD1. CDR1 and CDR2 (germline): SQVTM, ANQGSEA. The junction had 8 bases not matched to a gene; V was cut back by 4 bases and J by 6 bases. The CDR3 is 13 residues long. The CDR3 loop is CSVARWTGFEQYF. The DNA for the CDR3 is TGCAGCGTTGCCCGTTGGACAGGGTTCGAGCAGTACTTC.

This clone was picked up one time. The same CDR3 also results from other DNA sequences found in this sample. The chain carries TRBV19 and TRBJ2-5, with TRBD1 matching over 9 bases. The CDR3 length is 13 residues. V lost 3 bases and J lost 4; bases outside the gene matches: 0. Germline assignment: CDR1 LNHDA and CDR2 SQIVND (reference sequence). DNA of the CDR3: TGTGCCAGTAGTATGGACAGGGGAGAGACCCAGTACTTC. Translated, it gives CASSMDRGETQYF.

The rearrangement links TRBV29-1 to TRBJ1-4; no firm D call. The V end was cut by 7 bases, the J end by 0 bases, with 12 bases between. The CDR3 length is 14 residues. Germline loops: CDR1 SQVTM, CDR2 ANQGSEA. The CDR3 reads CSAQTPATNEKLFF. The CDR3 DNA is TGCAGCGCCCAAACCCCGGCAACTAATGAAAAACTGTTTTTT.

For the CDR3, the DNA is TGTGCCAGTAGTATAGGGGGGACAATCACTGAAGCTTTCTTT. Translating gives CASSIGGTITEAFF. The J gene is TRBJ1-1, the V gene TRBV19; D might be TRBD1 (6 bases). The ends were cut back, 1 base at V and 4 bases at J, with 10 bases in the middle. The CDR3 totals 14 residues. The V gene's germline CDR1 is LNHDA and CDR2 SQIVND (reference sequence). Variable domain in full (rest from reference TRBV19 and TRBJ1-1): DGGITQSPKYLFRKEGQNVTLSCEQNLNHDAMYWYRQDPGQGLRLIYYSQIVNDFQKGDIAEGYSVSREKKESFPLTVTSAQKNPTAFYLCASSIGGTITEAFFGQGTRLTVV.

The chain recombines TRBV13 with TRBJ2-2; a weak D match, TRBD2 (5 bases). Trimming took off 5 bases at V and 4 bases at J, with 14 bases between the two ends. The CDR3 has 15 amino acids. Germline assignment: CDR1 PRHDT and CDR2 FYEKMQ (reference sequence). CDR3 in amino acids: CASSPGVAVTGELFF. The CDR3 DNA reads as TGTGCCAGCAGCCCCGGGGTGGCGGTCACCGGGGAGCTGTTTTTT.

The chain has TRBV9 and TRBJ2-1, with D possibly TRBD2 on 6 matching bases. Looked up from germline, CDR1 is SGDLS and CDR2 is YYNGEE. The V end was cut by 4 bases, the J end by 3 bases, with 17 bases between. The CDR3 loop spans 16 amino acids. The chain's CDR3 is CASSKSSGQRYNEQFF. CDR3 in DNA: TGTGCCAGCAGCAAAAGCAGCGGGCAGCGCTACAATGAGCAGTTCTTC.

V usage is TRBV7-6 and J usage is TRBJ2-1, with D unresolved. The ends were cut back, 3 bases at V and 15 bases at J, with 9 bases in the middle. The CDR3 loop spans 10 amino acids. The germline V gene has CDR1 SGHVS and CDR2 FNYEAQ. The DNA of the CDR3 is TGTGCCAGCAGCTTCGATACATGGTTCTTC. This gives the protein CASSFDTWFF. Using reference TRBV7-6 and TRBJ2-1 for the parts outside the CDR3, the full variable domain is GAGVSQSPRYKVTKRGQDVALRCDPISGHVSLYWYRQALGQGPEFLTYFNYEAQQDKSGLPNDRFSAERPEGSISTLTIQRTEQRDSAMYRCASSFDTWFFGPGTRLTVL.

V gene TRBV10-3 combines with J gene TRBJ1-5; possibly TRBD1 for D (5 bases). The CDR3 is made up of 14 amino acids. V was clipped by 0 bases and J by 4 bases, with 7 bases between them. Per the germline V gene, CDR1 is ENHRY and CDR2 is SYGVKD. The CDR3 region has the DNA TGTGCCATCAGTGAGTCAGGGACTAATCAGCCCCAGCATTTT. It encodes CAISESGTNQPQHF.

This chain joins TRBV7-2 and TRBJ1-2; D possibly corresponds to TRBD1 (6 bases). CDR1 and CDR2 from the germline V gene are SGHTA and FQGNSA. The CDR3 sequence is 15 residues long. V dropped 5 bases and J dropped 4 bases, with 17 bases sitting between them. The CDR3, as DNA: TGTGCCAGCAGCGCCCAACAGGGTCCGGGCTATGGCTACACCTTC. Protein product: CASSAQQGPGYGYTF.

The CDR3 DNA follows: TGTGCCAGCAGTCAACCGCCCGGACAGGGAGCCAACTATGGCTACACCTTC. As protein: CASSQPPGQGANYGYTF. V is TRBV6-6 and J is TRBJ1-2, with 8 bases aligning to TRBD1. V lost 5 bases to trimming and J lost 2 bases; unmatched junction nucleotides: 13. This CDR3 has 17 amino acids. Germline V gives CDR1 MNHNY, CDR2 SVGAGI (reference sequence).

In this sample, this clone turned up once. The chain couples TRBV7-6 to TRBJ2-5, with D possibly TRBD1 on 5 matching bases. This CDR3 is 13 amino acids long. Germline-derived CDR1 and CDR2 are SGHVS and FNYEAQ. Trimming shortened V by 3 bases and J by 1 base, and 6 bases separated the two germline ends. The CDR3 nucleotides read TGTGCCAGCAGCTTCGACAGCCAAGAGACCCAGTACTTC. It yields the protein CASSFDSQETQYF.

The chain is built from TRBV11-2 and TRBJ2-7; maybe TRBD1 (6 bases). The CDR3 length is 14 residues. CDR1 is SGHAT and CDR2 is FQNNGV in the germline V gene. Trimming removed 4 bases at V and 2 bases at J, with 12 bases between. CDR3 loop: CASSSRTEPYEQYF. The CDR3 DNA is TGTGCCAGCAGCTCCCGGACAGAACCCTACGAGCAGTACTTC. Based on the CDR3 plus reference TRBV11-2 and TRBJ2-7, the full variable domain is EAGVAQSPRYKIIEKRQSVAFWCNPISGHATLYWYQQILGQGPKLLIQFQNNGVVDDSQLPKDRFSAERLKGVDSTLKIQPAKLEDSAVYLCASSSRTEPYEQYFGPGTRLTVT.

The CDR3 protein is CASSDRRPTDTQYF. As DNA, the CDR3 is TGTGCCAGCAGTGACCGCAGGCCAACAGATACGCAGTATTTT. This chain joins TRBV6-1 and TRBJ2-3; no definite D call. V was shortened by 3 bases and J by 3 bases, with 10 bases between the two germline ends. Germline V gives CDR1 MNHNS, CDR2 SASEGT. The CDR3 runs 14 residues.

CDR3 in DNA: TGCGCCAGCAGCTTGACTACCACGAACACCGGGGAGCTGTTTTTT. Translating gives CASSLTTTNTGELFF. The chain joins TRBV5-1 to TRBJ2-2; D gene uncertain. The CDR3 length is 15 residues. Germline V gives CDR1 SGHRS, CDR2 YFSETQ. Deletions cut 1 base from V and 0 bases from J, with 7 bases between.

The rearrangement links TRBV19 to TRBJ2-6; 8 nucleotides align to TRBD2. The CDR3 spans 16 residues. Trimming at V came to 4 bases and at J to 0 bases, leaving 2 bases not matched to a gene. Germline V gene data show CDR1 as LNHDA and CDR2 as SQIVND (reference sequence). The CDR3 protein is CASSRTSPSGANVLTF. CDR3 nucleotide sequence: TGTGCCAGTAGTAGGACTAGCCCCTCTGGGGCCAACGTCCTGACTTTC.

In nucleotides, the CDR3 is TGTGCCAGCAGTCTTGACAGGGGCTCCTACGAGCAGTACTTC. Its protein is CASSLDRGSYEQYF. The V call is TRBV7-9, the J call TRBJ2-7, with 8 bases lining up with TRBD1. Germline-derived CDR1 and CDR2 are SEHNR and FQNEAQ (reference sequence). V gave up 6 bases and J gave up 0 bases; unmatched junction bases: 4. The CDR3 spans 14 residues. Drawing the rest from reference TRBV7-9 and TRBJ2-7, the complete variable domain is DTGVSQNPRHKITKRGQNVTFRCDPISEHNRLYWYRQTLGQGPEFLTYFQNEAQLEKSRLLSDRFSAERPKGSFSTLEIQRTEQGDSAMYLCASSLDRGSYEQYFGPGTRLTVT.

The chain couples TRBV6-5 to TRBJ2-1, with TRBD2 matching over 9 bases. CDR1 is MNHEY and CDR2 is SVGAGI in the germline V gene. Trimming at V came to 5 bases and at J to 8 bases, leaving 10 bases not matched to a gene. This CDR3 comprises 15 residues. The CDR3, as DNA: TGTGCCAGCAGTCGGAGATGGACTAGCGACGATGAGCAGTTCTTC. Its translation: CASSRRWTSDDEQFF.

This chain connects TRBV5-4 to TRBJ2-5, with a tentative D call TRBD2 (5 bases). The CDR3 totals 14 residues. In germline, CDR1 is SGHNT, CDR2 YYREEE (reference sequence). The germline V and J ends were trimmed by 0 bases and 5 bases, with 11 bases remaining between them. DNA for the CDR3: TGTGCCAGCAGCTTGGCACGGGATTCGGAGACCCAGTACTTC. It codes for CASSLARDSETQYF. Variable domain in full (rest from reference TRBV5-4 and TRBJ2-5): ETGVTQSPTHLIKTRGQQVTLRCSSQSGHNTVSWYQQALGQGPQFIFQYYREEENGRGNFPPRFSGLQFPNYSSELNVNALELDDSALYLCASSLARDSETQYFGPGTRLLVL.